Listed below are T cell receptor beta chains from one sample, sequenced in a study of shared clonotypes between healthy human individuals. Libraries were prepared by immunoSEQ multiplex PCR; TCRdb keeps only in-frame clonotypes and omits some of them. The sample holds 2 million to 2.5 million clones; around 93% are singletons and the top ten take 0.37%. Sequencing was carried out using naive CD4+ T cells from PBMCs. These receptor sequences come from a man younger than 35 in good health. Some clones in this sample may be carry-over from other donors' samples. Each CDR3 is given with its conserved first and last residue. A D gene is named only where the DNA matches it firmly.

CASSLFTGHYEQYF | TRBV28 | NA | TRBJ2-7
CASSVGGSGANVLTF | TRBV5-5 | NA | TRBJ2-6
CASSTPDGGVETQYF | TRBV2 | TRBD2 | TRBJ2-5
CASGQGQPRETQYF | TRBV5-1 | TRBD1 | TRBJ2-5
CATRGGENIQYF | TRBV2 | TRBD2 | TRBJ2-4
CASSLEGQGLAEQYF | TRBV19 | TRBD1 | TRBJ2-7
CASSDQRRAYNEQFF | TRBV5-4 | NA | TRBJ2-1
CASSPPGNQPQHF | TRBV18 | NA | TRBJ1-5
CASSDPNRPGELFF | TRBV6-4 | NA | TRBJ2-2
CATSRDLKSQETQYF | TRBV15 | NA | TRBJ2-5
CAIRPLTSDNEQFF | TRBV10-3 | TRBD2 | TRBJ2-1
CASSLGTGETEAFF | TRBV6-1 | TRBD1 | TRBJ1-1
CASSLVGSDTQYF | TRBV5-1 | NA | TRBJ2-3
CASSQTGTHYGYTF | TRBV4-1 | NA | TRBJ1-2
CASSLAGTDTQYF | TRBV5-1 | NA | TRBJ2-3
CASTGGLGTYEQYF | TRBV6-5 | NA | TRBJ2-7
CASIEGGAKNIQYF | TRBV19 | NA | TRBJ2-4
CASSSRDGHYGYTF | TRBV5-1 | NA | TRBJ1-2
CASSLVVWTQVQQHF | TRBV27 | NA | TRBJ1-5
CASSSPTRAAKTSNYGYTF | TRBV5-6 | NA | TRBJ1-2
CASSPPVVGTQYF | TRBV18 | NA | TRBJ2-5
CASSLQGASYGYTF | TRBV18 | TRBD1 | TRBJ1-2
CASSLWAGDTEAFF | TRBV28 | NA | TRBJ1-1
CASSPGRGDTEAFF | TRBV6-1 | NA | TRBJ1-1
CASRAPPPYNEQFF | TRBV25-1 | NA | TRBJ2-1
CAWTTGDNQPQHF | TRBV30 | TRBD1 | TRBJ1-5
CASRSAGGPWNEQFF | TRBV7-9 | TRBD2 | TRBJ2-1
CASSGSPRDYGYTF | TRBV5-1 | NA | TRBJ1-2
CASSPGRGTEAFF | TRBV7-9 | NA | TRBJ1-1
CASSQREYTGELFF | TRBV5-1 | NA | TRBJ2-2
CASSIDVNTGELFF | TRBV5-4 | NA | TRBJ2-2
CAISGGEKDYGYTF | TRBV10-3 | NA | TRBJ1-2
CASTDEAQYF | TRBV6-1 | NA | TRBJ2-5
CASSSTYEQYF | TRBV28 | NA | TRBJ2-7